What follows is one T cell receptor (beta chain) and its context. V lost 0 bases to trimming and J lost 0 bases; unmatched junction nucleotides: 2. The CDR3 length is 16 residues. From germline, CDR1 is KGHSH and CDR2 LQKENI. These data come from a study of blood T cell repertoires in COVID-19. On the study more broadly: Samples came from the United States, Italy and Spain, spanning acute and convalescent COVID-19. PBMCs, B-cell-depleted T cells, or T cells provided the cDNA or gDNA that made up the material.

In the study's own analysis: Counts of nucleated cells, estimated from reference gene primer amplification, were obtained. Clones were sequenced by immunoSEQ multiplex PCR, and TCRdb holds only the in-frame ones, with some missing. The DNA gave D and trimming, while V, J and clone size come from that table. The table lists around 120,000 clones, nearly 90% of them singletons. The Seattle patients, enrolled during active infection, were followed longitudinally. The specimen sequenced was peripheral blood. The sequence derives from an older woman with COVID-19, enrolled during active disease. V gene TRBV18 combines with J gene TRBJ2-4; 7 nucleotides agree with TRBD2. CDR3 protein: CASSPPGGLAKNIQYF. As DNA, the CDR3 is TGTGCCAGCTCACCACCGGGAGGGTTAGCCAAAAACATTCAGTACTTC.